This T cell receptor (beta chain) derives from a study of T cells after yellow fever vaccination. About the research overall: Fractions of low cell number were prepared using SMART-Seq v4 Ultra Low Input.

TCRdb re-derived calls from the 5' RACE reads in MiXCR, one entry per CDR3 protein. Of 450,000 to 600,000 distinct CDR3 sequences detected, roughly a sixth appear once; the ten largest clones hold approximately 15%. This TCR came from a man in his late teens or twenties who received the YFV17D yellow fever vaccine. This specimen consisted of PBMCs, obtained 4 to 6 days after the first yellow fever vaccination.

The CDR3 DNA sequence: TGTGCCACCAGCAGAGTATCGGACGGCTATGGCTACACCTTC. Its translation is CATSRVSDGYGYTF. The V and J genes are TRBV15 and TRBJ1-2; D is unresolved. The V end lost 1 base, the J end lost 4 bases, and 10 bases lay between the germline ends. Germline CDR1 LNHNV, CDR2 YYDKDF (reference sequence). The CDR3 sequence is 14 residues long.